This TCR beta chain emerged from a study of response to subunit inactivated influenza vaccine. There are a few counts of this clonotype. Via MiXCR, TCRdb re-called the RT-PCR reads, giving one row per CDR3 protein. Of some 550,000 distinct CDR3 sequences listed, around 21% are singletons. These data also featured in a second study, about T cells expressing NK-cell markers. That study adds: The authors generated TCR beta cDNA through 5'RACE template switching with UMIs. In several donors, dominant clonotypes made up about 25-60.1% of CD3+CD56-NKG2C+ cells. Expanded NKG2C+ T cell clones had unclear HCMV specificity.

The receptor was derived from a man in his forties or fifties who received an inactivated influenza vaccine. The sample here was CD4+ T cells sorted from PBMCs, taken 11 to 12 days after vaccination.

CDR3 DNA: TGCGCCAGCAGCTCTATTCCCGACACTGAAGCTTTCTTT. Protein: CASSSIPDTEAFF. The J gene is TRBJ1-1, the V gene TRBV5-1; D not resolved. V was trimmed by 3 bases and J by 3 bases, leaving 9 bases between them. There are 13 residues in the CDR3. CDR1 is SGHRS and CDR2 is YFSETQ in the germline V gene.